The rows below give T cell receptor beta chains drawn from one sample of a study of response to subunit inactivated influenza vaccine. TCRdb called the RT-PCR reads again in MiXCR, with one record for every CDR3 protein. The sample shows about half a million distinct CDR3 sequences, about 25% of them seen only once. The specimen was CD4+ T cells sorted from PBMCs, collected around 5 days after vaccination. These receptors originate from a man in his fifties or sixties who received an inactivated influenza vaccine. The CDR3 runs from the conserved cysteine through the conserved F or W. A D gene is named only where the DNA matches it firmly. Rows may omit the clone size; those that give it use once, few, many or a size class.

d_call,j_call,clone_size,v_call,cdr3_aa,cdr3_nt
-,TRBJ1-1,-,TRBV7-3,CASSPSHSNTEAFF,TGTGCCAGCAGCCCTAGCCATTCGAACACTGAAGCTTTCTTT
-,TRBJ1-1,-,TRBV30,CAWSRGWTEAFF,TGTGCCTGGAGCAGGGGTTGGACTGAAGCTTTCTTT
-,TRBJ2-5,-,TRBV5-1,CASSPYRGGNLQETQYF,TGCGCCAGCAGCCCCTACAGGGGAGGCAACCTTCAAGAGACCCAGTACTTC
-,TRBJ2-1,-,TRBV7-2,CASSSISRGNYNEQFF,TGTGCCAGCAGCTCGATCTCCCGGGGGAACTACAATGAGCAGTTCTTC
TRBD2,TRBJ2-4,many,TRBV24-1,CATSDSRLAGSDIQYF,TGTGCCACCAGTGATTCTAGACTAGCGGGATCGGACATTCAGTACTTC
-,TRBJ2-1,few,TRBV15,CATSRDHISSHNEQFF,TGTGCCACCAGCAGAGATCACATAAGCTCACACAATGAGCAGTTCTTC
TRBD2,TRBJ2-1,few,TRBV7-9,CASRPPKRGRYNEQFF,TGTGCCAGCAGACCCCCCAAGCGGGGGCGGTACAATGAGCAGTTCTTC
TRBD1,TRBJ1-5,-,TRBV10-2,CASSDGGGQPQHF,TGCGCCAGCAGTGACGGAGGGGGCCAGCCCCAGCATTTT
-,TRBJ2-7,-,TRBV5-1,CASRPDGVTFYEQYF,TGCGCCAGCAGACCCGACGGAGTGACGTTCTACGAGCAGTACTTC
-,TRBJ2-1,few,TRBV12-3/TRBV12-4,CASSLPGRNEQFF,TGTGCCAGCAGTTTACCAGGACGCAATGAGCAGTTCTTC
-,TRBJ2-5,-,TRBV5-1,CASSTRETQYF,TGCGCCAGCAGCACCCGAGAGACCCAGTACTTC
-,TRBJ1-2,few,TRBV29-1,CSVDRTLIYGYTF,TGCAGCGTTGACAGAACCCTCATCTATGGCTACACCTTC
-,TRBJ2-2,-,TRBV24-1,CATSGGYAGELFF,TGTGCCACCAGTGGGGGATACGCCGGGGAGCTGTTTTTT
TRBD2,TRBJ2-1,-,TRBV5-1,CASSNGLAYNEQFF,TGCGCCAGCAGCAACGGACTAGCTTACAATGAGCAGTTCTTC
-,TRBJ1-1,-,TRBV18,CTSSPRLGGVNTEAFF,TGTACCAGCTCACCAAGGTTGGGGGGCGTGAACACTGAAGCTTTCTTT
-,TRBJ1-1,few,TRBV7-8,CASTLKLNTEAFF,TGTGCCAGCACCCTTAAGCTGAACACTGAAGCTTTCTTT
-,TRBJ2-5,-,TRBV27,CASSSAGQQETQYF,TGTGCCAGCAGTTCCGCCGGACAGCAAGAGACCCAGTACTTC
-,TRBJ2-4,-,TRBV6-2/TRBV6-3,CASSYGPTKAQNIQYF,TGTGCCAGCAGTTATGGGCCCACAAAGGCCCAAAACATTCAGTACTTC
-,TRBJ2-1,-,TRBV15,CATSREEGYNEQFF,TGTGCCACCAGCAGAGAGGAGGGCTACAATGAGCAGTTCTTC
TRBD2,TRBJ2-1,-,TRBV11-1,CASSLETSGGAAYNEQFF,TGTGCCAGCAGCTTAGAGACTAGCGGGGGGGCTGCCTACAATGAGCAGTTCTTC
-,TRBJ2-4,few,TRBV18,CASSRALRDKNIQYF,TGTGCCAGCTCACGGGCCTTACGGGACAAAAACATTCAGTACTTC
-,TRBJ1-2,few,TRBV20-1,CSARGVWEIGGYTF,TGCAGTGCTAGAGGTGTTTGGGAAATAGGTGGCTACACCTTC
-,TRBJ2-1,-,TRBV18,CASSPADLININNEQFF,TGTGCCAGCTCACCCGCGGATCTCATAAACATAAACAATGAGCAGTTCTTC
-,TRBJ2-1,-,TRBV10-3,CATYSVGHEQFF,TGTGCCACCTACTCTGTTGGACATGAGCAGTTCTTC
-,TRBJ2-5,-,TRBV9,CASSVPNQETQYF,TGTGCCAGCAGCGTACCTAACCAAGAGACCCAGTACTTC
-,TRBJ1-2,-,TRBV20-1,CSARDRAGGYTF,TGCAGTGCTAGAGACAGGGCGGGAGGCTACACCTTC
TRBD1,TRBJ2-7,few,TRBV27,CASSLRGLGQGIYEQYF,TGTGCCAGCAGTTTACGGGGGTTGGGACAGGGGATATACGAGCAGTACTTC
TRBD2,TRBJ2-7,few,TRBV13,CASSQGLARQYF,TGTGCCAGCAGCCAGGGACTAGCTCGGCAGTACTTC